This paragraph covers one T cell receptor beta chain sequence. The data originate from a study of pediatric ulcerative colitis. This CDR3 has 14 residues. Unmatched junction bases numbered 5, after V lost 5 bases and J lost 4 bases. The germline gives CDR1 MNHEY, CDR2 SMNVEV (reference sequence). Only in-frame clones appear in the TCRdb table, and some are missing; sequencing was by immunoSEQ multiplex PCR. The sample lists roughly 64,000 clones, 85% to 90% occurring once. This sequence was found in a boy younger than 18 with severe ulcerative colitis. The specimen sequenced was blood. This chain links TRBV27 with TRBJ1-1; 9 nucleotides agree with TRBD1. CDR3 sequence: CASSPTGGATEAFF. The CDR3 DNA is TGTGCCAGCAGTCCGACAGGGGGGGCCACTGAAGCTTTCTTT.